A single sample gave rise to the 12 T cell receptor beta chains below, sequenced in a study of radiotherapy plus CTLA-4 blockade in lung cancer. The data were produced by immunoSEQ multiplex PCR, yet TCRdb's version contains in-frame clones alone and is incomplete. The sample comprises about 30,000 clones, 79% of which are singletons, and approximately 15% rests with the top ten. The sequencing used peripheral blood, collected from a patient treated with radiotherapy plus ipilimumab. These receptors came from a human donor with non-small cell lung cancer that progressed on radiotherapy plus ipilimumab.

CDR3: CASSFIARAYEQYF. CDR3 nucleotides: TGTGCCAGCAGCTTTATTGCGAGGGCCTACGAGCAGTACTTC. The chain uses TRBV7-8 and TRBJ2-7, with D possibly TRBD2 on 5 matching bases. This CDR3 is 14 amino acids long. Trimming removed 3 bases from V and 2 bases from J, with 11 bases in between. Germline V CDR1 and CDR2: SGHVS, FQNEAQ.

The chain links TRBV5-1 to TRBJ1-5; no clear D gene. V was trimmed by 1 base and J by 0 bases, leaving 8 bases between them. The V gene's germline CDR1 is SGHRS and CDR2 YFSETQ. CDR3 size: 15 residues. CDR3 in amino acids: CASSLTPFSNQPQHF. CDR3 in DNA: TGCGCCAGCAGCTTGACCCCCTTTAGCAATCAGCCCCAGCATTTT.

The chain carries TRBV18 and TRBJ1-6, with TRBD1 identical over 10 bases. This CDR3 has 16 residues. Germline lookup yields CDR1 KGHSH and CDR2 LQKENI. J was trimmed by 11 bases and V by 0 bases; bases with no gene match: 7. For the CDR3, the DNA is TGTGCCAGCTCACCACCGGCATCGGGACAGGGGACACCCCTCCACTTT. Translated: CASSPPASGQGTPLHF.

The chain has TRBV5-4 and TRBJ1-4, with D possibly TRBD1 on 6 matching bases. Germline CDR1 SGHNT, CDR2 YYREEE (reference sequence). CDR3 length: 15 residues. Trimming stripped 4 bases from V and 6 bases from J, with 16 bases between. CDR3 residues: CASSPGAGAYEKLFF. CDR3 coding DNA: TGTGCCAGCAGCCCAGGGGCCGGGGCATATGAAAAACTGTTTTTT.

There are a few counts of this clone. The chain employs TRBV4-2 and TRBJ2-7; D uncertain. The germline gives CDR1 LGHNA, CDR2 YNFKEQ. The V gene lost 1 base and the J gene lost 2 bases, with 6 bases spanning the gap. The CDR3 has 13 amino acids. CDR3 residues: CASSQVRAYEQYF. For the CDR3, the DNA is TGTGCCAGCAGCCAAGTACGTGCCTACGAGCAGTACTTC.

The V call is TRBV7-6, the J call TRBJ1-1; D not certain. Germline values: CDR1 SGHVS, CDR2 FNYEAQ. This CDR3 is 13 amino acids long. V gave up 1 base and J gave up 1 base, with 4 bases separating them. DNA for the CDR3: TGTGCCAGCAGCTTAGGAAAGAACACTGAAGCTTTCTTT. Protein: CASSLGKNTEAFF.

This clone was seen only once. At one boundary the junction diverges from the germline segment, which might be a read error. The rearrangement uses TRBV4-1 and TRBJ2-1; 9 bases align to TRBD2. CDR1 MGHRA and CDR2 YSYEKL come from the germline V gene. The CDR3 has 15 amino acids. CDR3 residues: CASSQEPSGALGQFF. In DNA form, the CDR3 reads TGTGCCAGCAGCCAAGAACCTAGCGGGGCACTAGGGCAGTTCTTC.

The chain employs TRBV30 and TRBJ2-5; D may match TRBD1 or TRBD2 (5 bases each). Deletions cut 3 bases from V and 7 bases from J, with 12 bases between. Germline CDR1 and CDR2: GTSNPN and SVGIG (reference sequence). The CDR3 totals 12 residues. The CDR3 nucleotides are TGTGCCTGGAGCGAACCTGGGGGGACCCAGTACTTC. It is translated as CAWSEPGGTQYF. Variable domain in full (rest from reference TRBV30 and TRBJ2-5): SQTIHQWPATLVQPVGSPLSLECTVEGTSNPNLYWYRQAAGRGLQLLFYSVGIGQISSEVPQNLSASRPQDRQFILSSKKLLLSDSGFYLCAWSEPGGTQYFGPGTRLLVL.

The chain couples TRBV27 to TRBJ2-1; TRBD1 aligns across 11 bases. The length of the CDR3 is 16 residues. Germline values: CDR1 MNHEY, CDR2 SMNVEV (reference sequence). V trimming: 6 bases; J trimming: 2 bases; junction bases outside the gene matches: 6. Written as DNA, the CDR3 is TGTGCCAGCAGCCTTGGACAGGGGGCCCCCTACAATGAGCAGTTCTTC. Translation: CASSLGQGAPYNEQFF.

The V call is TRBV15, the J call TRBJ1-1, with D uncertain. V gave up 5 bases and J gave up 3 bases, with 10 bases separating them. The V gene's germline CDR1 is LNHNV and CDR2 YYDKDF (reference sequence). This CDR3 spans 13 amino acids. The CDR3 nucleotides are TGTGCCACCAGCTTCGGCGGGGACACTGAAGCTTTCTTT. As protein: CATSFGGDTEAFF.

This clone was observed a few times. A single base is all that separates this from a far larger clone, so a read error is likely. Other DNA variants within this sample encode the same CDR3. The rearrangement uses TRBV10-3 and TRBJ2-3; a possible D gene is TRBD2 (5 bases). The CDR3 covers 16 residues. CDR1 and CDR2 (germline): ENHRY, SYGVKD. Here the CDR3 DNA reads TGTGCCAGCAGTGAGTCTCTTGGCGGGTACACAGATACGCAGTATTTT. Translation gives CASSESLGGYTDTQYF.

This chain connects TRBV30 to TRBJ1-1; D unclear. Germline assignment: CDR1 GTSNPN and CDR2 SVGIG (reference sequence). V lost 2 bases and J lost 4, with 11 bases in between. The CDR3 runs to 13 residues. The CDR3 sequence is CAWSIIDGTEAFF. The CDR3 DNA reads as TGTGCCTGGAGTATAATCGACGGCACTGAAGCTTTCTTT. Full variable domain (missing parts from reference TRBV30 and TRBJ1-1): SQTIHQWPATLVQPVGSPLSLECTVEGTSNPNLYWYRQAAGRGLQLLFYSVGIGQISSEVPQNLSASRPQDRQFILSSKKLLLSDSGFYLCAWSIIDGTEAFFGQGTRLTVV.